The 26 T cell receptor beta chains below all came from one sample that was sequenced in a study of T cells in Graves' hyperthyroidism and ophthalmopathy. RNA transcripts yielded amplified TCR beta CDR3 regions. HTBI primers drove first-round RT-PCR of the TCR CDR3. TCRdb re-derived calls from the multiplex PCR reads in MiXCR, one entry per CDR3 protein. The sample carries a few hundred thousand distinct CDR3 sequences, around 45% recorded once. The sample comprised peripheral blood or thyroid tissue (not recorded which). These TCRs come from a woman aged 18-29 years with Graves' hyperthyroidism.

Worth noting for this clonotype: A read error is likely, as this CDR3 ends without the conserved phenylalanine or tryptophan. The limits of the CDR3 on the DNA are not certain, so only TCRdb's listed CDR3 is given. This chain uses TRBV7-3 with TRBJ2-6; the table assigns TRBD1, which was not confirmed against the DNA. The CDR3 has 9 residues if both end residues are counted. Germline V gene lookup returns CDR1 SGHTA and CDR2 FQGTGA. The CDR3: CASSSLGVA.

This clonotype was counted at least ten times. The rearrangement links TRBV2 to TRBJ1-1; no reliable D call. V lost 7 bases and J 3 bases, leaving 12 bases between the germline ends. Germline CDR1 is SNHLY and CDR2 is FYNNEI. This CDR3 contains 13 residues. CDR3 nucleotides: TGTGCCAGCAAGAACCCCACGGACACTGAAGCTTTCTTT. Its protein is CASKNPTDTEAFF.

This chain joins TRBV2 and TRBJ1-5; no definite D call. From germline, CDR1 is SNHLY and CDR2 FYNNEI. Trimming shortened V by 8 bases and J by 2 bases, and 7 bases separated the two germline ends. This CDR3 has 12 amino acids. The DNA of the CDR3 is TGTGCCAGCTGTCAGGGCAATCAGCCCCAGCATTTT. Amino acid sequence: CASCQGNQPQHF.

This chain links TRBV24-1 with TRBJ1-5; D call uncertain. Germline loops: CDR1 KGHDR, CDR2 SFDVKD. Trimming cost V 4 bases and J 12 bases, with 9 bases left between them. This CDR3 region has 11 residues. CDR3 region: CATSDHLNQHF. The CDR3 region has the DNA TGTGCCACCAGTGACCACCTCAACCAGCATTTT.

This clonotype was seen ten or more times. The chain is built from TRBV2 and TRBJ1-5; 7 positions match TRBD1. The CDR3 spans 15 residues. Germline V CDR1 and CDR2: SNHLY, FYNNEI. J lost 2 bases, V lost 8 bases, and 9 bases had no gene match. The CDR3 sequence is CASAWGGGGNQPQHF. CDR3 bases: TGTGCCAGCGCCTGGGGAGGGGGCGGCAATCAGCCCCAGCATTTT.

This clonotype was seen a handful of times. This sequence joins TRBV6-6 and TRBJ2-7; no reliable D call. CDR1 and CDR2 (germline): MNHNY, SVGAGI (reference sequence). The CDR3 spans 11 residues. Trimming removed 6 bases from V and 5 bases from J, with 8 bases in between. CDR3 residues: CASSSRHEQYF. The DNA for the CDR3 is TGTGCCAGCAGCTCGCGACACGAGCAGTACTTC.

This clonotype has only a few counts. The chain couples TRBV5-1 to TRBJ2-7; D possibly corresponds to TRBD1 (5 bases). CDR3 length: 14 amino acids. V gave up 2 bases and J gave up 2 bases, with 11 bases separating them. Germline assignment: CDR1 SGHRS and CDR2 YFSETQ. As DNA, the CDR3 is TGCGCCAGCAGCTTTCAGGGCATCACCTACGAGCAGTACTTC. It yields the protein CASSFQGITYEQYF. The variable domain in full, with the rest retrieved from reference TRBV5-1 and TRBJ2-7, is KAGVTQTPRYLIKTRGQQVTLSCSPISGHRSVSWYQQTPGQGLQFLFEYFSETQRNKGNFPGRFSGRQFSNSRSEMNVSTLELGDSALYLCASSFQGITYEQYFGPGTRLTVT.

This clonotype was seen a single time. The J gene is TRBJ2-7, the V gene TRBV7-2; weak D call: TRBD2 (6 bases). The germline gives CDR1 SGHTA, CDR2 FQGNSA. This CDR3 comprises 16 residues. V lost 5 bases and J lost 2, with 19 bases in between. The CDR3 loop reads CASSPTLGGTAYEQYF. For the CDR3, the DNA is TGTGCCAGCAGCCCCACCCTCGGAGGGACCGCCTACGAGCAGTACTTC.

This clonotype was seen a few times. The chain links TRBV2 to TRBJ1-5; D call uncertain. V lost 7 bases, J lost 0 bases, and 7 bases lay in between. The CDR3 totals 13 residues. Looked up from germline, CDR1 is SNHLY and CDR2 is FYNNEI. The CDR3 DNA follows: TGTGCCAGCAACGGCTATAGCAATCAGCCCCAGCATTTT. Protein product: CASNGYSNQPQHF.

This clonotype was recorded many times. V gene TRBV10-3 combines with J gene TRBJ1-1; D uncertain. The CDR3 is made up of 12 amino acids. The germline V and J ends were trimmed by 0 bases and 8 bases, with 7 bases remaining between them. Germline CDR1 reads ENHRY; CDR2 reads SYGVKD. CDR3 coding DNA: TGTGCCATCAGTGAGTCGGTACAGGAAGCTTTCTTT. Translated, it gives CAISESVQEAFF.

This clonotype was seen repeatedly, ten times or more. V and J are TRBV15 and TRBJ1-2; maybe TRBD1 (5 bases). The CDR3 is 15 amino acids. The V and J ends lost 0 bases and 4 bases respectively, with 12 bases between them. Per the germline V gene, CDR1 is LNHNV and CDR2 is YYDKDF (reference sequence). The CDR3 DNA is TGTGCCACCAGCAGAGATCGGGGGGAGGTCTATGGCTACACCTTC. Its protein product is CATSRDRGEVYGYTF. Based on the CDR3 plus reference TRBV15 and TRBJ1-2, the full variable domain is DAMVIQNPRYQVTQFGKPVTLSCSQTLNHNVMYWYQQKSSQAPKLLFHYYDKDFNNEADTPDNFQSRRPNTSFCFLDIRSPGLGDTAMYLCATSRDRGEVYGYTFGSGTRLTVV.

This clonotype showed up just a few times. This chain joins TRBV12-3 or TRBV12-4 and TRBJ1-6, with unresolved D. CDR3 length: 15 amino acids. V lost 6 bases and J 0 bases, leaving 9 bases between the germline ends. For the CDR3, the DNA is TGTGCCAGCAGAACACATAGCTCCTATAATTCACCCCTCCACTTT. Its translation: CASRTHSSYNSPLHF.

This clonotype was seen ten or more times. The gene calls are TRBV7-9 and TRBJ1-4; a possible D gene is TRBD1 (6 bases). The length of the CDR3 is 16 residues. From germline, CDR1 is SEHNR and CDR2 FQNEAQ (reference sequence). The ends were cut back, 5 bases at V and 8 bases at J, with 21 bases in the middle. The CDR3 DNA is TGTGCCAGCAGCCCACCGACAGGCACAAGGGGCGAAAAACTGTTTTTT. It translates to CASSPPTGTRGEKLFF.

The gene calls are TRBV2 and TRBJ2-5; TRBD2 matches at 16 bases. The CDR3 is made up of 17 amino acids. Per germline, CDR1 SNHLY and CDR2 FYNNEI. The ends lost 7 bases at V and 3 bases at J; junction bases unmatched: 8. The CDR3 here is CASTGTSGRALKETQYF. The CDR3 DNA is TGTGCCAGCACCGGGACTAGCGGGAGGGCCCTTAAAGAGACCCAGTACTTC.

The rearrangement uses TRBV25-1 and TRBJ2-5, with TRBD2 identical over 13 bases. CDR3 length: 18 amino acids. Germline V lookup: CDR1 MGHDK, CDR2 SYGVNS. The junction had 14 bases not matched to a gene; V was cut back by 5 bases and J by 5 bases. CDR3 residues: CASSSGTSGIRVRETQYF. CDR3 sequence (DNA): TGTGCCAGCAGTTCCGGGACTAGCGGGATTAGGGTTAGGGAGACCCAGTACTTC.

This clonotype was counted a few times. This chain uses TRBV4-2 with TRBJ2-2, with 8 bases aligning to TRBD2. Germline CDR1 LGHNA, CDR2 YNFKEQ. CDR3 size: 16 residues. After removal of 4 bases from V and 4 bases from J, the junction contained 8 bases not matched to a gene. This CDR3 reads CASSLGGARGTGELFF. CDR3 in DNA: TGTGCCAGCAGCCTCGGGGGGGCGCGCGGCACCGGGGAGCTGTTTTTT.

V gene TRBV29-1 combines with J gene TRBJ1-4; 10 bases are shared with TRBD1. The junction had 2 bases not matched to a gene; V was cut back by 7 bases and J by 6 bases. This CDR3 has 12 amino acids. The germline V gene has CDR1 SQVTM and CDR2 ANQGSEA. In nucleotides, the CDR3 is TGCAGCGCAGGGACAGGGGATGAAAAACTGTTTTTT. Translation gives CSAGTGDEKLFF.

The chain combines TRBV20-1 with TRBJ1-6; 10 nucleotides line up with TRBD1. V shed 6 bases, J shed 5 bases, and the junction held 7 bases outside the gene matches. CDR3 size: 15 residues. CDR1 and CDR2 from the germline V gene are DFQATT and SNEGSKA (reference sequence). CDR3 sequence reads: CSAYRQGAHNSPLHF. The CDR3 DNA reads TGCAGTGCCTATCGACAGGGGGCGCATAATTCACCCCTCCACTTT.

This clonotype was detected only a few times. The chain employs TRBV2 and TRBJ1-1; the D gene is possibly TRBD1 (5 bases). The ends were cut back, 6 bases at V and 7 bases at J, with 15 bases in the middle. Germline loops: CDR1 SNHLY, CDR2 FYNNEI. CDR3 size: 13 residues. This CDR3 is CASSQGFRDEAFF. Written as DNA, the CDR3 is TGTGCCAGCAGCCAAGGGTTCAGGGATGAAGCTTTCTTT.

V is TRBV10-3 and J is TRBJ1-5; D gene uncertain. The V end was cut by 2 bases, the J end by 3 bases, with 8 bases between. Per the germline V gene, CDR1 is ENHRY and CDR2 is SYGVKD. CDR3 size: 14 residues. This chain's CDR3 is CAISETRVNQPQHF. The CDR3 DNA follows: TGTGCCATCAGTGAGACTAGGGTCAATCAGCCCCAGCATTTT.

The gene calls are TRBV19 and TRBJ1-5, with D perhaps TRBD1 (5 bases). With 6 bases removed from V and 0 bases from J, the gap between germline ends came to 15 bases. The CDR3 is made up of 16 amino acids. Germline CDR1 reads LNHDA; CDR2 reads SQIVND (reference sequence). The CDR3 region has the DNA TGTGCCAGTAGCACAGGTGGTGGGTATAGCAATCAGCCCCAGCATTTT. Protein: CASSTGGGYSNQPQHF.

In this sample, this clonotype turned up many times. V and J are TRBV2 and TRBJ1-5; D gene ambiguous. The V end lost 1 base, the J end lost 2 bases, and 6 bases lay between the germline ends. Germline V gives CDR1 SNHLY, CDR2 FYNNEI. The CDR3 consists of 14 residues. The CDR3 sequence is CASSEGGGNQPQHF. Written as DNA, the CDR3 is TGTGCCAGCAGTGAAGGGGGTGGCAATCAGCCCCAGCATTTT.

This clonotype was counted between two and nine times. This chain joins TRBV7-9 and TRBJ2-2; no clear D. The V end lost 3 bases, the J end lost 4 bases, and 3 bases lay between the germline ends. Germline loops: CDR1 SEHNR, CDR2 FQNEAQ (reference sequence). The CDR3 spans 12 residues. The CDR3 region has the DNA TGTGCCAGCAGCTTTGCCACCGGGGAGCTGTTTTTT. Protein product: CASSFATGELFF.

The CDR3 protein is CASSLVLAGGGEQYF. The CDR3 coding sequence is TGTGCCAGCAGCTTAGTGCTAGCGGGAGGGGGCGAGCAGTACTTC. J is TRBJ2-7 and V is TRBV7-9, with 12 nucleotides matching TRBD2. This CDR3 region has 15 residues. The V and J ends lost 1 base and 6 bases, in that order; junction bases with no gene match: 4. Germline V lookup: CDR1 SEHNR, CDR2 FQNEAQ (reference sequence).

The V call is TRBV4-2, the J call TRBJ2-6; 9 positions match TRBD1. The CDR3 totals 17 residues. The ends lost 4 bases at V and 2 bases at J; junction bases unmatched: 6. Germline values: CDR1 LGHNA, CDR2 YNFKEQ. The CDR3 DNA sequence: TGTGCCAGCAGCCGCGGGACAGGGTCCCCTGGGGCCAACGTCCTGACTTTC. Translated, it gives CASSRGTGSPGANVLTF.

V gene TRBV7-2 combines with J gene TRBJ1-2; 7 nucleotides agree with TRBD1. The CDR3 totals 15 residues. Germline V gene sequence: CDR1 SGHTA, CDR2 FQGNSA. Unmatched junction bases numbered 8, after V lost 5 bases and J lost 2 bases. The CDR3 nucleotides read TGTGCCAGCAGCATCCAACCGGGACAGAACTATGGCTACACCTTC. Amino acid sequence: CASSIQPGQNYGYTF.